The 29 T cell receptor beta chains in this list originate from one sample, sequenced in a study of T cells in narcolepsy. Profiled with immunoSEQ multiplex PCR; TCRdb holds only in-frame clones, not every one. This table holds about 31,000 clones, over 75% found once. Sequenced sample: CD45RA- memory CD4+ T cells from PBMCs. The source of these receptors is a human donor with narcolepsy.

The chain uses TRBV19 and TRBJ2-5, with D unresolved. This CDR3 contains 11 residues. V gave up 4 bases and J gave up 4 bases, with 4 bases separating them. Germline V gene data show CDR1 as LNHDA and CDR2 as SQIVND (reference sequence). CDR3 residues: CASSTRETQYF. Here the CDR3 DNA reads TGTGCCAGTAGTACCCGAGAGACCCAGTACTTC.

This chain links TRBV6-6 with TRBJ1-6; no reliable D call. CDR1 and CDR2 (germline): MNHNY, SVGAGI (reference sequence). Between the trimmed V and J ends, which lost 5 bases and 7 bases, there was a span of 15 bases. This CDR3 is 15 amino acids long. CDR3 coding DNA: TGTGCCAGCAGTACCCATAGGGCGAGCAATTCACCCCTCCACTTT. This translates into CASSTHRASNSPLHF.

The rearrangement uses TRBV30 and TRBJ1-1; D is unresolved. Trimming pared 1 base from V and 7 bases from J, leaving 7 bases between. Germline V gene data show CDR1 as GTSNPN and CDR2 as SVGIG (reference sequence). CDR3 length: 11 amino acids. The CDR3 nucleotides are TGTGCCTGGAGTGAGCGTTTTGAAGCTTTCTTT. This gives the protein CAWSERFEAFF.

This clone was found a few times. The chain joins TRBV7-6 to TRBJ1-2; no clear D. Trimming removed 1 base from V and 8 bases from J, with 11 bases in between. CDR3 size: 13 residues. Germline loops: CDR1 SGHVS, CDR2 FNYEAQ. The CDR3 protein is CASSLGGGQGYTF. The DNA of the CDR3 is TGTGCCAGCAGCTTAGGTGGAGGGCAAGGCTACACCTTC.

The V and J genes are TRBV5-1 and TRBJ2-1, with 7 bases identical to TRBD1. Trimming removed 0 bases from V and 5 bases from J; junction bases left unmatched: 11. The CDR3 contains 17 residues. The germline gives CDR1 SGHRS, CDR2 YFSETQ. The CDR3 DNA sequence: TGCGCCAGCAGCTTGGCCTTAGGGGGCGCAGGGGACAATGAGCAGTTCTTC. Protein: CASSLALGGAGDNEQFF.

The chain has TRBV10-3 and TRBJ2-3; TRBD2 agrees at 8 bases. After removal of 4 bases from V and 0 bases from J, the junction contained 6 bases not matched to a gene. In germline, CDR1 is ENHRY, CDR2 SYGVKD. The CDR3 runs to 16 residues. As DNA, the CDR3 is TGTGCCATCAGTGCCCCCGGGAGGGCTAGCACAGATACGCAGTATTTT. This sequence encodes CAISAPGRASTDTQYF.

The chain couples TRBV5-1 to TRBJ2-3; possibly TRBD2 for D (6 bases). CDR1 and CDR2 (germline): SGHRS, YFSETQ. The CDR3 covers 14 residues. V was shortened by 4 bases and J by 0 bases, with 9 bases between the two germline ends. The CDR3 sequence is CASSPGTSTDTQYF. DNA for the CDR3: TGCGCCAGCAGCCCCGGGACTAGCACAGATACGCAGTATTTT.

This clone has only one observation. The CDR3 loop reads CASSRVGNQPQHF. The CDR3 coding sequence is TGTGCCAGCAGTAGGGTGGGCAATCAGCCCCAGCATTTT. V usage is TRBV6-5 and J usage is TRBJ1-5; D is uncertain. The CDR3 runs to 13 residues. Trimming cost V 5 bases and J 2 bases, with 7 bases left between them. Looked up from germline, CDR1 is MNHEY and CDR2 is SVGAGI.

The chain carries TRBV7-6 and TRBJ2-1; 8 nucleotides match TRBD2. Germline-derived CDR1 and CDR2 are SGHVS and FNYEAQ. V was clipped by 5 bases and J by 0 bases; unmatched bases: 3. This CDR3 has 15 amino acids. In DNA, the CDR3 is TGTGCCAGCAGCATTAGCGGGAACTCCTACAATGAGCAGTTCTTC. Protein: CASSISGNSYNEQFF.

Remarks on this clone: Other DNA sequences in this specimen translate into the identical CDR3. V and J are TRBV19 and TRBJ2-1; no reliable D call. V was cut by 6 bases and J by 3 bases, with 6 bases left in between. The CDR3 is 12 amino acids. CDR1 and CDR2 from the germline V gene are LNHDA and SQIVND (reference sequence). DNA for the CDR3: TGTGCCAGTAGCGGCGACTACAATGAGCAGTTCTTC. Translating gives CASSGDYNEQFF. The variable domain in full, completed from reference TRBV19 and TRBJ2-1, reads DGGITQSPKYLFRKEGQNVTLSCEQNLNHDAMYWYRQDPGQGLRLIYYSQIVNDFQKGDIAEGYSVSREKKESFPLTVTSAQKNPTAFYLCASSGDYNEQFFGPGTRLTVL.

J is TRBJ2-2 and V is TRBV7-3; perhaps D is TRBD1 or TRBD2 (5 bases each). The CDR3 runs to 16 residues. Germline CDR1 is SGHTA and CDR2 is FQGTGA. V gave up 3 bases and J gave up 3 bases, with 14 bases separating them. CDR3 in DNA: TGTGCCAGCAGCTTTGACCCGGGACCTTACACCGGGGAGCTGTTTTTT. Its protein is CASSFDPGPYTGELFF.

The V gene is TRBV27, the J gene TRBJ1-5, with 7 bases lining up with TRBD1. The ends lost 3 bases at V and 3 bases at J; junction bases unmatched: 11. The CDR3 extends over 17 amino acids. Looked up from germline, CDR1 is MNHEY and CDR2 is SMNVEV (reference sequence). CDR3 sequence (DNA): TGTGCCAGCAGTTTGGGAGGGACAGTTTTCGACAATCAGCCCCAGCATTTT. Its protein is CASSLGGTVFDNQPQHF.

With respect to this clone: Relative to the germline gene, one junction end is altered; a read error may explain this. The genes are TRBV5-6 and TRBJ2-2; no clear D. Germline assignment: CDR1 SGHDT and CDR2 YYEEEE. CDR3 length equals 12 residues. The CDR3 coding sequence is TGTGCCAGCAGCTTGGACACGGGGGAGCTGTTTTTT. It translates to CASSLDTGELFF.

This chain joins TRBV7-3 and TRBJ2-3, with 10 bases lining up with TRBD1. V shed 4 bases, J shed 5 bases, and the junction held 6 bases outside the gene matches. Germline CDR1 reads SGHTA; CDR2 reads FQGTGA. This CDR3 is built from 15 residues. CDR3 in DNA: TGTGCCAGCAGCTATTTCGGGACAGGGGTAGATACGCAGTATTTT. Translating gives CASSYFGTGVDTQYF.

As regards this clone: The sample holds other DNA sequences that translate to the same CDR3. The chain combines TRBV9 with TRBJ1-2, with a weak D call TRBD1 (6 bases). The germline V and J ends were trimmed by 0 bases and 8 bases, with 11 bases remaining between them. In germline, CDR1 is SGDLS, CDR2 YYNGEE. This CDR3 comprises 13 residues. Here the CDR3 reads CASSVVQGGGYTF. The CDR3 DNA follows: TGTGCCAGCAGCGTAGTACAGGGCGGAGGCTACACCTTC.

This clone was detected only once. The V gene is TRBV6-4, the J gene TRBJ1-3; D is unclear. The CDR3 extends over 16 amino acids. Trimming shortened V by 0 bases and J by 3 bases, and 12 bases separated the two germline ends. CDR1 is MRHNA, CDR2 SNTAGT, per germline. This CDR3 reads CASSDSRRHGGNTIYF. In nucleotides, the CDR3 is TGTGCCAGCAGTGACTCGAGGAGGCATGGTGGAAACACCATATATTTT.

This chain uses TRBV5-4 with TRBJ2-3; no reliable D call. This CDR3 has 12 residues. In germline, CDR1 is SGHNT, CDR2 YYREEE (reference sequence). V shed 2 bases and J shed 7 bases, with 8 bases lying between them. CDR3 in DNA: TGTGCCAGCAGCTTTAAGGGTAATACGCAGTATTTT. It specifies CASSFKGNTQYF.

The rearrangement joins TRBV25-1 to TRBJ2-7, with 16 bases that match TRBD2. The CDR3 has 15 amino acids. V lost 4 bases and J lost 4; bases outside the gene matches: 1. Germline V gene lookup returns CDR1 MGHDK and CDR2 SYGVNS. The chain's CDR3 is CASSGGLAGGYEQYF. Here the CDR3 DNA reads TGTGCCAGCAGTGGGGGACTAGCGGGAGGGTACGAGCAGTACTTC.

This sequence joins TRBV6-5 and TRBJ1-1, with D perhaps TRBD1 (5 bases). Germline V lookup: CDR1 MNHEY, CDR2 SVGAGI. The V and J ends lost 5 bases and 4 bases respectively, with 11 bases between them. This CDR3 contains 13 residues. The CDR3 nucleotides are TGTGCCAGCAGTCGCCGGCAGGGCACTGAAGCTTTCTTT. Protein product: CASSRRQGTEAFF.

The chain recombines TRBV29-1 with TRBJ2-7; D call uncertain. V lost 5 bases, J lost 0 bases, and 8 bases lay in between. This CDR3 contains 12 residues. Per the germline V gene, CDR1 is SQVTM and CDR2 is ANQGSEA. The DNA for the CDR3 is TGCAGCGTTCGGATAAACTCCTACGAGCAGTACTTC. It codes for CSVRINSYEQYF.

V gene TRBV18 combines with J gene TRBJ2-6; tentative D call: TRBD2 (6 bases). The CDR3 is 17 amino acids. The ends were cut back, 6 bases at V and 0 bases at J, with 15 bases in the middle. CDR1 KGHSH and CDR2 LQKENI come from the germline V gene. The CDR3 loop reads CASSGGRESSGANVLTF. CDR3 nucleotides: TGTGCCAGCTCGGGAGGCAGGGAAAGCTCTGGGGCCAACGTCCTGACTTTC.

The J gene is TRBJ2-1, the V gene TRBV19, with 11 bases fitting TRBD1. Germline CDR1 and CDR2: LNHDA and SQIVND (reference sequence). The J segment lost 6 bases and the V segment lost 5 bases, leaving 9 bases of the junction unmatched. There are 16 residues in the CDR3. CDR3 bases: TGTGCCAGTAGTTTCAGGACAGGGGGCATCAGCAATGAGCAGTTCTTC. Translating gives CASSFRTGGISNEQFF.

V gene TRBV5-5 combines with J gene TRBJ2-7; D is perhaps TRBD1 (6 bases). Trimming shortened V by 0 bases and J by 3 bases, and 13 bases separated the two germline ends. Germline CDR1 SGHKS, CDR2 YYEKEE (reference sequence). The CDR3 contains 15 residues. CDR3 region: CASSLAWGPYYEQYF. In DNA form, the CDR3 reads TGTGCCAGCAGCTTGGCGTGGGGGCCTTACTACGAGCAGTACTTC.

V gene TRBV5-1 combines with J gene TRBJ1-4; possible D gene TRBD1, 5 bases. The CDR3 covers 15 residues. Trimming left V 2 bases short and J 5 bases short, with 13 bases between. CDR1 is SGHRS and CDR2 is YFSETQ in the germline V gene. The DNA for the CDR3 is TGCGCCAGCAGCTTTCTTTCCAGGGTCAATGAAAAACTGTTTTTT. Amino acid sequence: CASSFLSRVNEKLFF.

This clone was counted only a few times. The chain links TRBV5-4 to TRBJ2-7, with a tentative D call TRBD2 (5 bases). Germline V CDR1 and CDR2: SGHNT, YYREEE (reference sequence). The CDR3 sequence is 11 residues long. Trimming stripped 2 bases from V and 11 bases from J, with 11 bases between. CDR3 nucleotide sequence: TGTGCCAGCAGCTTCACCGGGGAAGAGTACTTC. This sequence encodes CASSFTGEEYF.

The chain links TRBV27 to TRBJ1-5, with 8 bases fitting TRBD1. Germline V gene sequence: CDR1 MNHEY, CDR2 SMNVEV (reference sequence). The CDR3 extends over 14 amino acids. Trimming took 5 bases from V and 7 from J; bases not matched to a gene: 7. CDR3 bases: TGTGCCAGCAGTAAGACAGGGGTGGGACAGCCCCAGCATTTT. This encodes CASSKTGVGQPQHF.

This clone was seen a handful of times. The V gene is TRBV2, the J gene TRBJ1-4; D possibly corresponds to TRBD1 (5 bases). This CDR3 has 14 amino acids. V gave up 6 bases and J gave up 3 bases, with 11 bases separating them. The V gene's germline CDR1 is SNHLY and CDR2 FYNNEI. Written as DNA, the CDR3 is TGTGCCAGCAGAGAACTAGGGGCTAATGAAAAACTGTTTTTT. It codes for CASRELGANEKLFF.

This clone was seen only once. The J gene is TRBJ2-7, the V gene TRBV5-6; possibly TRBD2 for D (6 bases). The V end was cut by 5 bases, the J end by 2 bases, with 17 bases between. Germline-derived CDR1 and CDR2 are SGHDT and YYEEEE. This CDR3 comprises 15 residues. CDR3 residues: CASSSGLLTTYEQYF. The CDR3 DNA reads TGTGCCAGCAGTTCGGGACTCCTTACGACCTACGAGCAGTACTTC.

The chain uses TRBV2 and TRBJ2-2, with TRBD1 as a possible D gene (6 bases). CDR3 size: 14 residues. V shed 0 bases and J shed 6 bases, with 8 bases lying between them. The germline gives CDR1 SNHLY, CDR2 FYNNEI. The CDR3: CASSEAHRAGELFF. CDR3 DNA sequence: TGTGCCAGCAGTGAAGCGCACAGGGCCGGGGAGCTGTTTTTT.